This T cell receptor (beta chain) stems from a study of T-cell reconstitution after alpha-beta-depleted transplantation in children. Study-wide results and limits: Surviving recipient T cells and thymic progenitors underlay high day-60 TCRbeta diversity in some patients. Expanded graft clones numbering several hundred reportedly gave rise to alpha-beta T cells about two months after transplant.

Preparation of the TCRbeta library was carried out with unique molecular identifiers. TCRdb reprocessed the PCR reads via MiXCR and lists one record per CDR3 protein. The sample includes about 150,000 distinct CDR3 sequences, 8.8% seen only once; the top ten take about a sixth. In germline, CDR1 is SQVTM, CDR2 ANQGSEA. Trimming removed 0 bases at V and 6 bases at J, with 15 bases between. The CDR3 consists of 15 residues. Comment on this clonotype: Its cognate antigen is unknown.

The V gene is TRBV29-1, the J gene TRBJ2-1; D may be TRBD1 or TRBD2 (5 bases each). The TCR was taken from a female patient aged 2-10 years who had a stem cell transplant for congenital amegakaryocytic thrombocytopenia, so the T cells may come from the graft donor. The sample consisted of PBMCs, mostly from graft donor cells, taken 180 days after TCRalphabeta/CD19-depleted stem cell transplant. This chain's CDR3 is CSVEDPGKGVNEQFF. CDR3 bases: TGCAGCGTTGAAGATCCGGGGAAAGGGGTCAATGAGCAGTTCTTC.